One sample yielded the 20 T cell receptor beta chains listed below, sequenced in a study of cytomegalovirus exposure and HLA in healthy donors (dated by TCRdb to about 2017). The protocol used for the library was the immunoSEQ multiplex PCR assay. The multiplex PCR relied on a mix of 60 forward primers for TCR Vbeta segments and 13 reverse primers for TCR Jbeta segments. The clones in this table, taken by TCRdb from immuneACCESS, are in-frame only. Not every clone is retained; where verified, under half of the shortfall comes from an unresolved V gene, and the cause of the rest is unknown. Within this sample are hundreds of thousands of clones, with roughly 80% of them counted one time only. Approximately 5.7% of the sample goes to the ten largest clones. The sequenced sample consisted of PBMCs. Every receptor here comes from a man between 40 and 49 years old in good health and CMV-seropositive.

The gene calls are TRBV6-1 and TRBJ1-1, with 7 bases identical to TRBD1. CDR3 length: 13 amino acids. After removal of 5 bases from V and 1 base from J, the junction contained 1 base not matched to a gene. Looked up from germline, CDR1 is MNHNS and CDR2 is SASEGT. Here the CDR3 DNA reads TGTGCCAGCAGTAGGGACAGGAACACTGAAGCTTTCTTT. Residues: CASSRDRNTEAFF.

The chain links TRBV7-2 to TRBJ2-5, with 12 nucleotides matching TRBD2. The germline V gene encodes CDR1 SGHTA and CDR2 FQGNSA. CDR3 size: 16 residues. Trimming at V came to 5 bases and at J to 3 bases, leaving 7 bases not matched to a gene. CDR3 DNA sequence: TGTGCCAGCAGCCCCACTCGGACTAGCGGGAAAGAGACCCAGTACTTC. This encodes CASSPTRTSGKETQYF.

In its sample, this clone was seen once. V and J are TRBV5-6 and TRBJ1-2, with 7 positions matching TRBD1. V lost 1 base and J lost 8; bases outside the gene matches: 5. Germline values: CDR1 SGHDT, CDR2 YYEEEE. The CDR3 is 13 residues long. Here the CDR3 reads CASSLRDSKGYTF. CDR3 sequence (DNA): TGTGCCAGCAGCTTGCGGGACAGTAAAGGCTACACCTTC. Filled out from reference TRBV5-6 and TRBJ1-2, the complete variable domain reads DAGVTQSPTHLIKTRGQQVTLRCSPKSGHDTVSWYQQALGQGPQFIFQYYEEEERQRGNFPDRFSGHQFPNYSSELNVNALLLGDSALYLCASSLRDSKGYTFGSGTRLTVV.

In DNA, the CDR3 is TGTGCCAGCAGCCAAGATCCCGCCAGGGGGCTGTACAATGAGCAGTTCTTC. It codes for CASSQDPARGLYNEQFF. The J gene is TRBJ2-1, the V gene TRBV4-2; 8 bases match TRBD1. The CDR3 has 17 residues. The V and J ends lost 0 bases and 4 bases, in that order; junction bases with no gene match: 8. Germline V gene data show CDR1 as LGHNA and CDR2 as YNFKEQ.

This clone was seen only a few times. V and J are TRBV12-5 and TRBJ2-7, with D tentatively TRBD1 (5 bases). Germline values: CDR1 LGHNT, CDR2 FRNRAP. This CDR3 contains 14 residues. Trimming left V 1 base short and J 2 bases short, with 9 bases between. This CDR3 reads CASGLEGLTYEQYV. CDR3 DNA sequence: TGTGCTAGTGGTTTGGAGGGGCTGACCTACGAGCAGTACGTC.

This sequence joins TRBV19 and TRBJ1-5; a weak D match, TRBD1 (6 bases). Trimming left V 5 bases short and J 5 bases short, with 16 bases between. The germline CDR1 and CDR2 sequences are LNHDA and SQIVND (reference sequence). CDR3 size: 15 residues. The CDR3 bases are TGTGCCAGTAGTTCATGGGGCAGGGGAGATCAGCCCCAGCATTTT. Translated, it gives CASSSWGRGDQPQHF.

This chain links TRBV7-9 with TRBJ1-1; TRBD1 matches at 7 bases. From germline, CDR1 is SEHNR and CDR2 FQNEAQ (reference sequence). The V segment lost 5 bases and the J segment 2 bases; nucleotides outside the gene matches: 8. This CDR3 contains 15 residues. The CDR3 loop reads CASSLRQGPNTEAFF. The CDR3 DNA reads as TGTGCCAGCAGCCTTAGACAGGGACCTAACACTGAAGCTTTCTTT.

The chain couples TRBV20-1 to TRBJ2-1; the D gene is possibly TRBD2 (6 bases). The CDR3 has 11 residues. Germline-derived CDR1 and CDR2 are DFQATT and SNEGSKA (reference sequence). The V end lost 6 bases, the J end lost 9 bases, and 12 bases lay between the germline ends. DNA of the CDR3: TGCAGTGCCAACAGCGGGCCTGAGCAGTTCTTC. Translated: CSANSGPEQFF.

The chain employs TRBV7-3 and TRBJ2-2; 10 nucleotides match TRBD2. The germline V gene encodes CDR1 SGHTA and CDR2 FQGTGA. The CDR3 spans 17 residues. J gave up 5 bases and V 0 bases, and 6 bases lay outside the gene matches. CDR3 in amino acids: CASSLTSGLAATGELFF. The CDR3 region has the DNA TGTGCCAGCAGCTTAACCAGCGGACTAGCGGCGACCGGGGAGCTGTTTTTT.

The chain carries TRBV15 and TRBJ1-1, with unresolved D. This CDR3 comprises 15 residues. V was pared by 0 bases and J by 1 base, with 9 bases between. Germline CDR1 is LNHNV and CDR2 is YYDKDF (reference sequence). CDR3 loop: CATSRDGRANTEAFF. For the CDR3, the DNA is TGTGCCACCAGCAGAGATGGGAGGGCGAACACTGAAGCTTTCTTT.

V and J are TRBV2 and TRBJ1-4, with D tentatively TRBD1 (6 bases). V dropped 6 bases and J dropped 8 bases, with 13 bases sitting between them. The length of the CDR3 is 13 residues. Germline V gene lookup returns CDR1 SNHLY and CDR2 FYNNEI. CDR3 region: CASSGDNSEKLFF. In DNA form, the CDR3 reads TGTGCCAGCAGCGGGGACAATTCGGAAAAACTGTTTTTT.

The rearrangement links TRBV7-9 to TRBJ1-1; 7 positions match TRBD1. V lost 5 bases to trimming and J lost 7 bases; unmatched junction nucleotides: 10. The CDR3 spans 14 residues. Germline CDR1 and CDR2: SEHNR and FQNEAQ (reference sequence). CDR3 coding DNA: TGTGCCAGCAGCGCGGACAGGAATTACCTTGAAGCTTTCTTT. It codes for CASSADRNYLEAFF.

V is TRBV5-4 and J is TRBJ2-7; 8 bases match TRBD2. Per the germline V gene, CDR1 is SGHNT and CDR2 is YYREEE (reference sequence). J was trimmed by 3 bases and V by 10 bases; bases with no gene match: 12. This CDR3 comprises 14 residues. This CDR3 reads CALFSGGRRYEQYV. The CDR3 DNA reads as TGTGCCTTATTCAGCGGGGGACGCCGCTACGAGCAGTACGTC.

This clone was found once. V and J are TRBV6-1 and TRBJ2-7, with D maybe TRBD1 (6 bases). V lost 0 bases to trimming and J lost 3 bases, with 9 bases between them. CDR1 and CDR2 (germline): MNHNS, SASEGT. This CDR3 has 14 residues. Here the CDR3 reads CASSEAGDIYEQYV. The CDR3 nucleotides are TGTGCCAGCAGTGAAGCGGGGGACATCTACGAGCAGTACGTC.

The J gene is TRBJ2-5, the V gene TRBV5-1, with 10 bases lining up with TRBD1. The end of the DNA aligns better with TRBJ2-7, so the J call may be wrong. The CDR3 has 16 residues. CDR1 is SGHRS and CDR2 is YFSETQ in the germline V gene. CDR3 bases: TGCGCCAGCAGCCATGACAGGGGGCGCGGGTCCTACGAGCAGTACTTC. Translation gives CASSHDRGRGSYEQYF.

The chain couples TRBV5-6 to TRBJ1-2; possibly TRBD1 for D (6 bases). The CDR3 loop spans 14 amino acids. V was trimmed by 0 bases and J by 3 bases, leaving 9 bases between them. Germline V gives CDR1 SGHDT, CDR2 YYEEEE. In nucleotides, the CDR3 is TGTGCCAGCAGCTTGGCCCCAGGGGACTATGGCTACACCTTC. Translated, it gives CASSLAPGDYGYTF.

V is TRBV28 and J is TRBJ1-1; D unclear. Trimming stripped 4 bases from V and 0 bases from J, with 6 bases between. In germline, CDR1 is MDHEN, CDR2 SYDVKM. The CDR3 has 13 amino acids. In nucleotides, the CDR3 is TGTGCCAGCAGTTCCATCATGAACACTGAAGCTTTCTTT. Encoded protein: CASSSIMNTEAFF.

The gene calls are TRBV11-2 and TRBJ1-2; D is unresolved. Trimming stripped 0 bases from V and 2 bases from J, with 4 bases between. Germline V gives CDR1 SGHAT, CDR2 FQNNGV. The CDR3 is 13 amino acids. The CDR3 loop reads CASSLESNYGYTF. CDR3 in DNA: TGTGCCAGCAGCTTAGAAAGCAACTATGGCTACACCTTC.

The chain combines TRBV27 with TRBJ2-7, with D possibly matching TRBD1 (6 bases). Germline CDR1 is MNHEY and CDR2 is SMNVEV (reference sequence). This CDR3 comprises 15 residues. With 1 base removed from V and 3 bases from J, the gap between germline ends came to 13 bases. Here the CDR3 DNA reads TGTGCCAGCAGTTTATGGGGGCGAGGGGACTACGAGCAGTACTTC. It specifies CASSLWGRGDYEQYF.

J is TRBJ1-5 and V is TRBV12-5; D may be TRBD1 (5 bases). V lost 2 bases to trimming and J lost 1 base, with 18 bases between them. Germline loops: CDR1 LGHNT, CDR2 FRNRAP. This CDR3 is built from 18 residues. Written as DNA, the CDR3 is TGTGCTAGTGGTTTGACGCCAGGCGGGGGATTGAGCAATCAGCCCCAGCATTTT. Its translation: CASGLTPGGGLSNQPQHF. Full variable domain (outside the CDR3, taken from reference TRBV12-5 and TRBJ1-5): DARVTQTPRHKVTEMGQEVTMRCQPILGHNTVFWYRQTMMQGLELLAYFRNRAPLDDSGMPKDRFSAEMPDATLATLKIQPSEPRDSAVYFCASGLTPGGGLSNQPQHFGDGTRLSIL.